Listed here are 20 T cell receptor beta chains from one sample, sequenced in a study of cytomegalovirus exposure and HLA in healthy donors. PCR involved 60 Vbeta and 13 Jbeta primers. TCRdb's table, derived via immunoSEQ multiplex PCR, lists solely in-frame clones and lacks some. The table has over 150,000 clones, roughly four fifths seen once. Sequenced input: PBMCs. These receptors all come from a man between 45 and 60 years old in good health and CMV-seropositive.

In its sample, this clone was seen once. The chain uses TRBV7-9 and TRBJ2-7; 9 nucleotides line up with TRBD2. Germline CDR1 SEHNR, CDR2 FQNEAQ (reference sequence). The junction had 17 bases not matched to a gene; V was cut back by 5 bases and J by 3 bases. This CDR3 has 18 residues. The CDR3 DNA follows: TGTGCCAGCAGCCCGAGAGGGGAGCTAGCGGGGCCCCACTACGAGCAGTACTTC. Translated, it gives CASSPRGELAGPHYEQYF.

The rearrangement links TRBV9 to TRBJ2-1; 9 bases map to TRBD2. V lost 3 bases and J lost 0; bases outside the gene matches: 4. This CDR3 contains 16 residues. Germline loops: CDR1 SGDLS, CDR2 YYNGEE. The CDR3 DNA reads TGTGCCAGCAGCGATCGACTAGCGGCCTCCTACAATGAGCAGTTCTTC. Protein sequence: CASSDRLAASYNEQFF.

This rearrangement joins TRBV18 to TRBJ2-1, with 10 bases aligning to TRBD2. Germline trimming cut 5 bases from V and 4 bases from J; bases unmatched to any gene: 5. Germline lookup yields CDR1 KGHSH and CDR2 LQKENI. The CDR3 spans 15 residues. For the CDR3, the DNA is TGTGCCAGCTCAAGCGGGGGGGTAACATACAATGAGCAGTTCTTC. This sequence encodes CASSSGGVTYNEQFF.

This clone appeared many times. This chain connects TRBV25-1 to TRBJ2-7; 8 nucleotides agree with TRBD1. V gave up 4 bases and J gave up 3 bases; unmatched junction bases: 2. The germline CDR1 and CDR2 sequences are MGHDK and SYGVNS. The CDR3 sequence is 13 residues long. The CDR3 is CASSVGTGYEQYF. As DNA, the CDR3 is TGTGCCAGCAGTGTAGGGACAGGCTACGAGCAGTACTTC.

CDR3 in DNA: TGCGCCAGCAGCGTTTCCATGGGACAGACGTACTACGAGCAGTACTTC. It encodes CASSVSMGQTYYEQYF. This chain joins TRBV5-1 and TRBJ2-7; 7 bases are shared with TRBD1. The V gene's germline CDR1 is SGHRS and CDR2 YFSETQ. J was trimmed by 3 bases and V by 4 bases; bases with no gene match: 13. This CDR3 comprises 16 residues.

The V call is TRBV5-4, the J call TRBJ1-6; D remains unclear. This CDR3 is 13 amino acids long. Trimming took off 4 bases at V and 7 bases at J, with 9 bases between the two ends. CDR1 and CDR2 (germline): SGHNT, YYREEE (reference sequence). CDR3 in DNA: TGTGCCAGCAGCCCCCGAGAAAATTCACCCCTCCACTTT. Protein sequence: CASSPRENSPLHF.

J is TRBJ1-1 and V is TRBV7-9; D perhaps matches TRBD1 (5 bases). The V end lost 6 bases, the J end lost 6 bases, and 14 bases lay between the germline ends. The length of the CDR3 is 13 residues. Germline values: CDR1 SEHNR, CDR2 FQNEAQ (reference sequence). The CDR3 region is CASREDMAAEAFF. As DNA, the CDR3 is TGTGCCAGCAGAGAGGACATGGCCGCTGAAGCTTTCTTT.

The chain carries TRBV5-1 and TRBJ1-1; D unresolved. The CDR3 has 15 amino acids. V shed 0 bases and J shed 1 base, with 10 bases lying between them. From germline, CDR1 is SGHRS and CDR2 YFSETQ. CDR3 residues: CASSLVASQNTEAFF. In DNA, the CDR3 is TGCGCCAGCAGCTTGGTGGCCTCCCAGAACACTGAAGCTTTCTTT. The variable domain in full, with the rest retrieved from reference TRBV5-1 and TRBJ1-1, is KAGVTQTPRYLIKTRGQQVTLSCSPISGHRSVSWYQQTPGQGLQFLFEYFSETQRNKGNFPGRFSGRQFSNSRSEMNVSTLELGDSALYLCASSLVASQNTEAFFGQGTRLTVV.

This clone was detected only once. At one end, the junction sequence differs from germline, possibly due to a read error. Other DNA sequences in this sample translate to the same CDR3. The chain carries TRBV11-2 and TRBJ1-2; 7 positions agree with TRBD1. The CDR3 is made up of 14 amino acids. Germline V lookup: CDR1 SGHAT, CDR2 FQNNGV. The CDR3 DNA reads TGTGCCAGTAGCTCTCGAGGGGGCCCCTATGGCTACACCTTC. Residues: CASSSRGGPYGYTF.

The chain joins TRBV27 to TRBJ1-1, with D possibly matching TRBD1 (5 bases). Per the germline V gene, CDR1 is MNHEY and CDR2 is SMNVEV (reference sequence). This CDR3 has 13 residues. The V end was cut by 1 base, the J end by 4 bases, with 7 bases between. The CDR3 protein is CASSLYRGTEAFF. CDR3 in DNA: TGTGCCAGCAGTTTATATAGGGGCACTGAAGCTTTCTTT.

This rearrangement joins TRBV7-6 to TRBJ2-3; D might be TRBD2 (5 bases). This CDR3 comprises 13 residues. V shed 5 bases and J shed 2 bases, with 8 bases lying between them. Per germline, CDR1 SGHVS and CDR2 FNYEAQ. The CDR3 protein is CASSGRVTDTQYF. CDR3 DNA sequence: TGTGCCAGCAGCGGGAGAGTCACAGATACGCAGTATTTT.

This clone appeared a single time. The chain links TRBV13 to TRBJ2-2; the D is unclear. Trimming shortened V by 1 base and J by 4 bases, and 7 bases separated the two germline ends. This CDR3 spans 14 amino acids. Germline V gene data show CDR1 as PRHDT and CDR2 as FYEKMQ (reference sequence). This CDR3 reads CASSLDRSTGELFF. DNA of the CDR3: TGTGCCAGCAGCTTAGATCGCAGCACCGGGGAGCTGTTTTTT.

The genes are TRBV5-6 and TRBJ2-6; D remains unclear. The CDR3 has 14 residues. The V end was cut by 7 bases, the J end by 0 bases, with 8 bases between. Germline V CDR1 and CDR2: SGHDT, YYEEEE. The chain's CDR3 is CASRFASGANVLTF. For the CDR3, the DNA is TGTGCCAGCCGGTTCGCCTCTGGGGCCAACGTCCTGACTTTC.

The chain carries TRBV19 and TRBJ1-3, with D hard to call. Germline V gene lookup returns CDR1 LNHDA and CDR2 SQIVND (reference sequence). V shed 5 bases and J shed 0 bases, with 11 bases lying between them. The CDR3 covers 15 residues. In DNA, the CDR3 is TGTGCCAGTAGTGACGGGAGGATCTCTGGAAACACCATATATTTT. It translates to CASSDGRISGNTIYF.

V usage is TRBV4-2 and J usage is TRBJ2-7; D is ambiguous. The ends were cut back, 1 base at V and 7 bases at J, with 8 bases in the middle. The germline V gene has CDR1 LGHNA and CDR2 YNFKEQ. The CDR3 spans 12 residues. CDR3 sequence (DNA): TGTGCCAGCAGCCAAGTTGGGCTGGAGCAGTACTTC. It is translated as CASSQVGLEQYF.

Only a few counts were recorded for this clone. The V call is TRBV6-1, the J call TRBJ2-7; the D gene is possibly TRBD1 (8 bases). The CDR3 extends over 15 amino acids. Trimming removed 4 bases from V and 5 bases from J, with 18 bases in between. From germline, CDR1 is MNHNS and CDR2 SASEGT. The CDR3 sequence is CASSARTGGANEQYF. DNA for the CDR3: TGTGCCAGCAGTGCCCGAACAGGGGGGGCAAACGAGCAGTACTTC.

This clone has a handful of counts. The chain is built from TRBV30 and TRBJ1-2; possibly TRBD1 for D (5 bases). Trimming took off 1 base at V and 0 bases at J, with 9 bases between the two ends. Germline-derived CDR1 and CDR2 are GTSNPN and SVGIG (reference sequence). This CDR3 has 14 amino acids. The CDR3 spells CAWSAWGANYGYTF. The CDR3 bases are TGTGCCTGGAGTGCTTGGGGGGCTAACTATGGCTACACCTTC.

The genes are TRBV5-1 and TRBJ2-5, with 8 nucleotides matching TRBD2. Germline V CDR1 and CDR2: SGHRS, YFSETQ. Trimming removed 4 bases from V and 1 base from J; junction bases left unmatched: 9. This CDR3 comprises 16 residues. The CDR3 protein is CASSPSGTRGQETQYF. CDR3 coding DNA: TGCGCCAGCAGCCCGTCCGGGACTAGAGGCCAAGAGACCCAGTACTTC.

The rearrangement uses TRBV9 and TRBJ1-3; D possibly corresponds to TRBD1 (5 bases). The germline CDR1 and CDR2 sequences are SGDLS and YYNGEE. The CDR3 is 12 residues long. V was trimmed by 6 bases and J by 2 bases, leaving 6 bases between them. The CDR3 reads CASTGTGNTIYF. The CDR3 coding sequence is TGTGCCAGCACAGGGACTGGAAACACCATATATTTT. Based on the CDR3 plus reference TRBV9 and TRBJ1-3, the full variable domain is DSGVTQTPKHLITATGQRVTLRCSPRSGDLSVYWYQQSLDQGLQFLIQYYNGEERAKGNILERFSAQQFPDLHSELNLSSLELGDSALYFCASTGTGNTIYFGEGSWLTVV.

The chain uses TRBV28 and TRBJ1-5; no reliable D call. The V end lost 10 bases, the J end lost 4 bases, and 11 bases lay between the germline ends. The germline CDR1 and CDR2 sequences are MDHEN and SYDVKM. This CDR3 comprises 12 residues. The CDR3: CAIRVPNQPQHF. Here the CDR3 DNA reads TGTGCCATCCGGGTTCCAAATCAGCCCCAGCATTTT.